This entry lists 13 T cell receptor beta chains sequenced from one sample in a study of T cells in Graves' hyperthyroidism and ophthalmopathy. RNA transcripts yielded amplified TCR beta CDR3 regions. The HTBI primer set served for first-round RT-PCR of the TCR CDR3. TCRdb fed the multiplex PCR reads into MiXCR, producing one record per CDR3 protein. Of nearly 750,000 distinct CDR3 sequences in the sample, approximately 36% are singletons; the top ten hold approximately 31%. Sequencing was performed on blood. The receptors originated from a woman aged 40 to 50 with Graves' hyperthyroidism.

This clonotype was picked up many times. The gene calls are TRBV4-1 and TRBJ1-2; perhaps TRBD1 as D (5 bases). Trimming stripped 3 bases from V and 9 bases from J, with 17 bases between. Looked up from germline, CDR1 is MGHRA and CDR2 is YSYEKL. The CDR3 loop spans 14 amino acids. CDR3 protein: CASSQRDGGRSYTF. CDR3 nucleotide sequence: TGCGCCAGCAGCCAGAGGGACGGAGGTCGAAGCTACACCTTC.

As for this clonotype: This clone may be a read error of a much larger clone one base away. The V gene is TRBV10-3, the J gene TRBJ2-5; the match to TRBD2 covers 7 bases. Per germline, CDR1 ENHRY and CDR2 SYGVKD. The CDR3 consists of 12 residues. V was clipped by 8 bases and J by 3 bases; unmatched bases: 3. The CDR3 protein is CAIRAGKETQYF. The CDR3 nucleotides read TGTGCCATCCGAGCGGGAAAAGAGACCCAGTACTTC.

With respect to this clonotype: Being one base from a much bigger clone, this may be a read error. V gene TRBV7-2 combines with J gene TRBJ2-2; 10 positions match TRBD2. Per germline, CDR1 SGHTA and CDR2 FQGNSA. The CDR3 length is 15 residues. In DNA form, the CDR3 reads TGTGCCAGCAGCTACCTAGCGGGGGTGAGCGGGGAGCTGGTTTTT. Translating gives CASSYLAGVSGELVF. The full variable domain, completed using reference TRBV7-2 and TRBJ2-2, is GAGVSQSPSNKVTEKGKDVELRCDPISGHTALYWYRQSLGQGLEFLIYFQGNSAPDKSGLPSDRFSAERTGGSVSTLTIQRTQQEDSAVYLCASSYLAGVSGELVFGEGSRLTVL.

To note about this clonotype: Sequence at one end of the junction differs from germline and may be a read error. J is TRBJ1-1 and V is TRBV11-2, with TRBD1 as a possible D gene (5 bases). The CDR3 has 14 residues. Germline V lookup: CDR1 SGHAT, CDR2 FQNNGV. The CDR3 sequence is CASSLGGANPEAFF. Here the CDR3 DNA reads TGTGCCAGCAGTTTAGGAGGGGCGAACCCTGAAGCTTTCTTT.

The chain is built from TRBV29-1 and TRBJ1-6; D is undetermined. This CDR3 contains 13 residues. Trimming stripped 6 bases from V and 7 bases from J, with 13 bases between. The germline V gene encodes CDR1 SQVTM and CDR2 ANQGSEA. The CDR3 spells CSVAELPNSPLHF. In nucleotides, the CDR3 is TGCAGCGTGGCCGAACTCCCGAATTCACCCCTCCACTTT.

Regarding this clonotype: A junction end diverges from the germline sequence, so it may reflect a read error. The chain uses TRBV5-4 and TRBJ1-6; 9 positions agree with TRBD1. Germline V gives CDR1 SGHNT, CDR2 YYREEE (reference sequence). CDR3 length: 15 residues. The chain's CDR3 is CANSLWDRDNSPLHF. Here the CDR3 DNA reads TGTGCCAACAGCCTTTGGGACAGGGATAATTCACCCCTCCACTTT.

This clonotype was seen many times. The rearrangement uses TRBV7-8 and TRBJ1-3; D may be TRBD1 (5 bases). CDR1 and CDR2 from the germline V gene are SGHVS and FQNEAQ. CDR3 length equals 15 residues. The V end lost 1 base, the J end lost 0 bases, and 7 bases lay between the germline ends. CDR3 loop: CASSLEGISGNTIYF. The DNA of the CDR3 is TGTGCCAGCAGCTTAGAGGGGATCTCTGGAAACACCATATATTTT.

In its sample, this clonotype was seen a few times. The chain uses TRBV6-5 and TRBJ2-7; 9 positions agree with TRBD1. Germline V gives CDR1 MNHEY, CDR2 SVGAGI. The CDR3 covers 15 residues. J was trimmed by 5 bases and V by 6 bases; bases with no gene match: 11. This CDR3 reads CASRRTRQGVHEQYF. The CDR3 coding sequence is TGTGCCAGCAGGAGGACCAGACAGGGGGTCCACGAGCAGTACTTC.

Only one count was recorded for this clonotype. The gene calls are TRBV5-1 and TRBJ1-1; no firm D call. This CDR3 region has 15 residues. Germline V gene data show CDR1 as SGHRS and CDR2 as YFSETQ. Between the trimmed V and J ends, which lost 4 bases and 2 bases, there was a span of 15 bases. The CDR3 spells CASSPATGLNTEAFF. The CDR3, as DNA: TGCGCCAGCAGCCCCGCCACGGGTTTAAACACTGAAGCTTTCTTT. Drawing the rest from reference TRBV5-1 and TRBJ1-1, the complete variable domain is KAGVTQTPRYLIKTRGQQVTLSCSPISGHRSVSWYQQTPGQGLQFLFEYFSETQRNKGNFPGRFSGRQFSNSRSEMNVSTLELGDSALYLCASSPATGLNTEAFFGQGTRLTVV.

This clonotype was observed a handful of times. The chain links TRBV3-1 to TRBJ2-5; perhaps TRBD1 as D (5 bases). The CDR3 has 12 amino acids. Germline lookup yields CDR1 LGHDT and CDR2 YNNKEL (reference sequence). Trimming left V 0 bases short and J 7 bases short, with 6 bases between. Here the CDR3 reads CASSQETVTQYF. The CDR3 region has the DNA TGTGCCAGCAGCCAAGAGACAGTGACCCAGTACTTC.

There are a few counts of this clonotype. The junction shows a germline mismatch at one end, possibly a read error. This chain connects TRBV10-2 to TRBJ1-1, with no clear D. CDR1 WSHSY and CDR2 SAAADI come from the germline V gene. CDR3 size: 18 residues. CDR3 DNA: TGTGCCAGCAGTCCCTTGAGTGTGGACCCCCTTGTTCGGGGTGAAGCTTTCTTT. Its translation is CASSPLSVDPLVRGEAFF.

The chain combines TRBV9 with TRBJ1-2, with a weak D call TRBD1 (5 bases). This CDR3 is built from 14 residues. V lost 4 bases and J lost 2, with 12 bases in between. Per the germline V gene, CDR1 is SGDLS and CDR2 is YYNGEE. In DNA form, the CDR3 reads TGTGCCAGCAGCCCCGGGACGCCCAACTATGGCTACACCTTC. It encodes CASSPGTPNYGYTF.

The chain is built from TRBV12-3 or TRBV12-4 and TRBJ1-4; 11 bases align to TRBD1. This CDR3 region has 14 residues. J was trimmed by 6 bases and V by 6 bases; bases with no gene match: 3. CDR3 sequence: CASSGQGAYEKLFF. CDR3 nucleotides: TGTGCCAGCAGCGGACAGGGGGCTTATGAAAAACTGTTTTTT.